This T cell receptor (beta chain) was identified during a study of blood T cell repertoires in COVID-19. Study-wide background: In each case, the material was cDNA or gDNA derived from T cells, B-cell-depleted T cells, or PBMCs.

Enrolled during active infection, Seattle patients were then followed longitudinally. Clones were sequenced by immunoSEQ multiplex PCR, and TCRdb holds only the in-frame ones, with some missing. The table lists some 300,000 clones, about nine tenths of them singletons. The CDR3 has 15 residues. Germline CDR1 and CDR2: MNHEY and SVGAGI. Trimming at V came to 5 bases and at J to 0 bases, leaving 3 bases not matched to a gene. Material for sequencing was peripheral blood. The sequence came from a woman between 50 and 59 years old with COVID-19, enrolled during active disease. J is TRBJ2-1 and V is TRBV6-5; 8 bases fit TRBD2. The CDR3 DNA sequence: TGTGCCAGCAGTCGAAGCGGGAGCTCCTACAATGAGCAGTTCTTC. It specifies CASSRSGSSYNEQFF.